The rows below give T cell receptor beta chains drawn from one sample of a study of blood T cell repertoires in COVID-19. Sequencing used immunoSEQ multiplex PCR; TCRdb keeps in-frame clones, though not all of them. Of a few hundred thousand clones in the sample, roughly 91% were seen once. The sequenced sample consisted of PBMCs or T cells enriched from blood (not recorded which). The receptors were gathered from a man younger than 45 in a cohort exposed to, infected with or recovered from COVID-19 (not recorded which). Each CDR3 is given with its conserved first and last residue. The D gene is left open where the match is weak. Not all rows give a size; the values are once, few, many and, for expanded clones, a class.

clone size	CDR3 length	D gene	V gene	J gene	CDR3 protein	CDR3 DNA
NA	14	NA	TRBV7-9	TRBJ2-3	CASGERISTDTQYF	TGTGCCAGCGGTGAGAGGATAAGCACAGATACGCAGTATTTT
NA	15	TRBD1	TRBV5-1	TRBJ2-2	CASSYRDSNTGELFF	TGCGCCAGCAGTTACCGGGACAGTAACACCGGGGAGCTGTTTTTT
NA	14	NA	TRBV7-9	TRBJ2-3	CASSLGVATDTQYF	TGTGCCAGCAGCTTAGGGGTAGCCACAGATACGCAGTATTTT
NA	14	TRBD1	TRBV5-5	TRBJ1-2	CASSLAGRGAGYTF	TGTGCCAGCAGCTTGGCCGGCAGGGGGGCTGGCTACACCTTC
once	13	NA	TRBV29-1	TRBJ1-1	CSVLSTSNTEAFF	TGCAGCGTTTTAAGCACCTCCAACACTGAAGCTTTCTTT
NA	12	NA	TRBV28	TRBJ1-2	CASSFSPYGYTF	TGTGCCAGCAGTTTCTCTCCGTATGGCTACACCTTC
NA	15	TRBD1	TRBV14	TRBJ1-2	CASSHGGTGEPGYTF	TGTGCCAGCAGCCATGGGGGGACAGGGGAGCCTGGCTACACCTTC
NA	15	NA	TRBV7-9	TRBJ2-3	CASSPSGSSTDTQYF	TGTGCCAGCTCACCATCAGGGTCGAGCACAGATACGCAGTATTTT
NA	14	NA	TRBV19	TRBJ1-2	CASTPLRRDFGYTF	TGTGCCAGTACCCCGCTCCGGAGGGACTTTGGCTACACCTTC
NA	16	TRBD2	TRBV28	TRBJ2-1	CASRLEAGGAYNEQFF	TGTGCCAGCAGACTAGAAGCGGGAGGTGCCTACAATGAGCAGTTCTTC
NA	16	NA	TRBV7-4	TRBJ1-2	CASSLNGSGPNYGYTF	TGTGCCAGCAGCTTAAATGGTTCAGGTCCTAACTATGGCTACACCTTC
once	14	NA	TRBV4-3	TRBJ1-1	CASSQTGLNTEAFF	TGCGCCAGCAGCCAGACAGGCCTGAACACTGAAGCTTTCTTT
NA	16	NA	TRBV28	TRBJ2-6	CASSLLAGSGANVLTF	TGTGCCAGCAGTTTATTGGCGGGCTCTGGGGCCAACGTCCTGACTTTC
NA	18	NA	TRBV4-1	TRBJ1-4	CASSPEAGTWAINEKLFF	TGCGCCAGCAGCCCGGAAGCGGGTACGTGGGCAATAAATGAAAAACTGTTTTTT
NA	17	NA	TRBV6-2/TRBV6-3	TRBJ1-5	CASSYSKGHYSNQPQHF	TGTGCCAGCAGTTACTCGAAGGGACACTATAGCAATCAGCCCCAGCATTTT
NA	15	TRBD2	TRBV5-8	TRBJ2-3	CASSHRLAATDTQYF	TGTGCCAGCAGCCACCGACTAGCGGCCACAGATACGCAGTATTTT
once	15	TRBD1	TRBV27	TRBJ2-3	CASSKTGELADTQYF	TGTGCCAGCAGTAAGACAGGGGAGCTCGCAGATACGCAGTATTTT
NA	14	NA	TRBV7-2	TRBJ1-2	CASSLGGSDYGYTF	TGTGCCAGCAGCTTAGGCGGGTCAGACTATGGCTACACCTTC
NA	13	TRBD1	TRBV7-8	TRBJ1-1	CASSIRQGTEAFF	TGTGCCAGCAGCATAAGACAGGGCACTGAAGCTTTCTTT
NA	14	TRBD1	TRBV7-8	TRBJ2-7	CASRGRQGSYEQYF	TGTGCCAGCAGGGGTAGACAGGGCTCCTACGAGCAGTACTTC
NA	13	TRBD1	TRBV6-1	TRBJ1-1	CASSERQGSEAFF	TGTGCCAGCAGTGAACGACAGGGGTCTGAAGCTTTCTTT
NA	15	TRBD2	TRBV5-1	TRBJ2-3	CASSPGLAGGGTQYF	TGCGCCAGCAGCCCCGGACTAGCGGGAGGAGGCACGCAGTATTTT
NA	14	NA	TRBV27	TRBJ2-7	CASSLRAGPREQYF	TGTGCCAGCAGTTTAAGGGCAGGGCCTCGGGAGCAGTACTTC
NA	13	NA	TRBV7-6	TRBJ1-1	CASSPGAGTEAFF	TGTGCCAGCAGCCCAGGGGCCGGCACTGAAGCTTTCTTT
NA	19	TRBD1	TRBV5-1	TRBJ2-2	CASSSRFVPDRGSTGELFF	TGCGCCAGCAGTTCCCGTTTCGTACCAGACAGGGGCAGCACCGGGGAGCTGTTTTTT
NA	13	NA	TRBV11-2	TRBJ2-5	CASSPNIPETQYF	TGTGCCAGCAGCCCAAACATCCCGGAGACCCAGTACTTC
NA	12	NA	TRBV4-2	TRBJ2-7	CASSQDIARQYF	TGTGCCAGCAGCCAAGATATAGCCAGACAGTACTTC
NA	15	TRBD1	TRBV24-1	TRBJ1-1	CATAGTGRGNTEAFF	TGTGCCACCGCCGGGACAGGGCGGGGGAACACTGAAGCTTTCTTT
NA	15	NA	TRBV2	TRBJ1-4	CASSERGAVDEKLFF	TGTGCCAGCAGTGAACGGGGGGCGGTGGACGAAAAACTGTTTTTT
NA	16	TRBD2	TRBV3-1/TRBV3-2	TRBJ2-3	CASSRPLAGEVDTQYF	TGTGCCAGCAGCCGACCACTAGCGGGAGAGGTAGATACGCAGTATTTT
NA	14	TRBD2	TRBV5-1	TRBJ2-7	CASSLGGLENEQYF	TGCGCCAGCAGCTTGGGAGGACTAGAGAACGAGCAGTACTTC
NA	17	TRBD2	TRBV14	TRBJ2-7	CASSRRGSLAGGYEQYF	TGTGCCAGCAGCCGAAGAGGAAGTCTAGCGGGAGGCTACGAGCAGTACTTC
once	16	TRBD2	TRBV10-3	TRBJ2-1	CATKYPRPYGGDEQFF	TGTGCCACCAAATACCCTAGGCCTTACGGGGGGGATGAGCAGTTCTTC
NA	17	NA	TRBV7-2	TRBJ2-2	CASSLSQGPLNTGELFF	TGTGCCAGCAGCTTGTCACAGGGCCCGCTGAACACCGGGGAGCTGTTTTTT
NA	20	NA	TRBV4-1	TRBJ2-3	CASSQESAVFGKASTDTQYF	TGCGCCAGCAGCCAAGAATCTGCTGTGTTCGGGAAAGCTAGCACAGATACGCAGTATTTT
NA	15	NA	TRBV7-9	TRBJ1-4	CASSLNRAPQEKLFF	TGTGCCAGCAGCCTAAACAGGGCCCCACAAGAAAAACTGTTTTTT
once	13	NA	TRBV10-2	TRBJ1-1	CASSVGGGTEAFF	TGCGCCAGCAGTGTAGGGGGGGGCACTGAAGCTTTCTTT
once	11	NA	TRBV27	TRBJ1-1	CAAFRATEAFF	TGTGCCGCGTTCAGGGCCACTGAAGCTTTCTTT
once	15	NA	TRBV28	TRBJ2-3	CASKLLTVGTDTQYF	TGTGCCAGCAAACTTTTGACAGTAGGTACAGATACGCAGTATTTT
NA	16	NA	TRBV6-1	TRBJ1-4	CASSEQSVGGGEKLFF	TGTGCCAGCAGTGAACAGTCGGTGGGGGGGGGTGAAAAACTGTTTTTT
once	15	TRBD2	TRBV4-1	TRBJ2-7	CASSQGTSGVYEQYF	TGCGCCAGCAGCCAGGGGACTAGCGGGGTCTACGAGCAGTACTTC
NA	16	TRBD1	TRBV6-5	TRBJ2-2	CASSYAGGVLTGELFF	TGTGCCAGCAGTTACGCAGGGGGCGTCCTCACCGGGGAGCTGTTTTTT
NA	15	NA	TRBV4-1	TRBJ2-7	CASSQERVTVYEQYF	TGCGCCAGCAGCCAAGAGCGGGTAACGGTCTACGAGCAGTACTTC
NA	14	NA	TRBV3-1/TRBV3-2	TRBJ2-1	CASSPEEGAVGQFF	TGTGCCAGCAGCCCAGAGGAGGGGGCGGTTGGGCAGTTCTTC
NA	16	NA	TRBV11-2	TRBJ1-2	CASSLKEERQIYGYTF	TGTGCCAGCAGCTTAAAGGAGGAGAGGCAAATCTATGGCTACACCTTC
NA	16	TRBD1	TRBV5-1	TRBJ2-7	CASSLGLGQGPYEQYF	TGCGCCAGCAGCTTGGGCCTGGGACAGGGACCCTACGAGCAGTACTTC
NA	16	NA	TRBV4-1	TRBJ1-3	CASSQARGAGGNTIYF	TGCGCCAGCAGCCAAGCGCGGGGCGCCGGTGGAAACACCATATATTTT
NA	13	NA	TRBV12-3/TRBV12-4	TRBJ2-3	CASSETGTDTQYF	TGTGCCAGCAGTGAGACTGGAACAGATACGCAGTATTTT
once	17	TRBD1	TRBV28	TRBJ1-2	CASSSKGYRGTLYGYTF	TGTGCCAGCAGTTCCAAGGGATACAGGGGCACTCTTTATGGCTACACCTTC
NA	16	NA	TRBV7-2	TRBJ2-7	CASSLEWGRFKYEQYF	TGTGCCAGCAGCTTAGAATGGGGCAGGTTTAAGTACGAGCAGTACTTC
once	15	TRBD1	TRBV28	TRBJ1-1	CASSYRQGMNTEAFF	TGTGCCAGCAGTTACAGACAGGGCATGAACACTGAAGCTTTCTTT
NA	14	TRBD2	TRBV9	TRBJ2-3	CASSSERDTDTQYF	TGTGCCAGCAGCTCGGAGCGGGACACAGATACGCAGTATTTT
NA	14	TRBD2	TRBV28	TRBJ2-5	CASSRTSGKGTQYF	TGTGCCAGCAGTCGGACTAGCGGCAAAGGGACCCAGTACTTC
NA	14	NA	TRBV6-2/TRBV6-3	TRBJ2-2	CASSYSRITGELFF	TGTGCCAGCAGTTACTCCAGAATCACCGGGGAGCTGTTTTTT
NA	18	NA	TRBV5-6	TRBJ2-7	CASSTPRAPAGKSYEQYF	TGTGCCAGCAGCACTCCCAGGGCCCCCGCGGGAAAATCCTACGAGCAGTACTTC
NA	15	TRBD1	TRBV3-1/TRBV3-2	TRBJ2-7	CASSTRQGVIYEQYF	TGTGCCAGCAGCACCCGACAGGGGGTGATCTACGAGCAGTACTTC
NA	22	NA	TRBV10-2	TRBJ2-1	CASSSGEPIGPSDNFFYNEQFF	TGCGCCAGCAGTTCGGGCGAGCCGATAGGTCCTAGCGATAATTTTTTTTACAATGAGCAGTTCTTC
NA	15	TRBD2	TRBV6-5	TRBJ2-1	CASRRLAGVYNEQFF	TGTGCCAGCAGAAGACTAGCGGGAGTATACAATGAGCAGTTCTTC
NA	15	NA	TRBV29-1	TRBJ2-7	CSASGSRDLSYEQYF	TGCAGCGCCTCGGGGTCCCGGGACTTATCCTACGAGCAGTACTTC
NA	11	NA	TRBV5-4	TRBJ1-2	CASSGHYGYTF	TGTGCCAGCAGCGGGCACTATGGCTACACCTTC